These 29 T cell receptor beta chains originate from one sample sequenced in a study of T cell responses to AZD1222 COVID-19 vaccine. Clones were sequenced by immunoSEQ multiplex PCR, and TCRdb holds only the in-frame ones, with some missing. The top ten clones hold about 46% of a sample with some 79,000 clones, less than 85% of them seen once. The material sequenced was peripheral blood, taken 28 days after the second AZD1222 dose. Receptors were obtained from an adult who received the AZD1222 COVID-19 vaccine.

CDR3 in DNA: TGTGCCAGCTCACAGTCCTTCGCGACGGAGACCCAGTACTTC. Its translation: CASSQSFATETQYF. This rearrangement joins TRBV18 to TRBJ2-5, with D unresolved. There are 14 residues in the CDR3. The germline V gene encodes CDR1 KGHSH and CDR2 LQKENI. Deletions cut 4 bases from V and 5 bases from J, with 14 bases between.

The chain couples TRBV7-8 to TRBJ2-1; 11 bases line up with TRBD2. The CDR3 covers 16 residues. CDR1 SGHVS and CDR2 FQNEAQ come from the germline V gene. The V and J ends lost 8 bases and 7 bases, in that order; junction bases with no gene match: 13. In DNA, the CDR3 is TGTGCCAGCCTTTGGCAGGCCCTAGCGGGAGGAAATGAGCAGTTCTTC. It is translated as CASLWQALAGGNEQFF.

The J gene is TRBJ2-5, the V gene TRBV11-1; 7 bases line up with TRBD2. V was clipped by 2 bases and J by 5 bases; unmatched bases: 8. This CDR3 is built from 15 residues. Germline-derived CDR1 and CDR2 are SGHAT and FQDESV (reference sequence). CDR3: CASSLTPGGRETQYF. Here the CDR3 DNA reads TGTGCCAGCAGCTTAACTCCGGGAGGCCGGGAGACCCAGTACTTC.

The chain employs TRBV2 and TRBJ2-3; maybe TRBD2 (6 bases). The CDR3 has 14 amino acids. CDR1 and CDR2 (germline): SNHLY, FYNNEI. Trimming removed 7 bases at V and 0 bases at J, with 11 bases between. As DNA, the CDR3 is TGTGCCAGCATGGCTAGCGCGAGCACAGATACGCAGTATTTT. Encoded protein: CASMASASTDTQYF.

The J gene is TRBJ2-1, the V gene TRBV28; D possibly corresponds to TRBD1 (5 bases). Per germline, CDR1 MDHEN and CDR2 SYDVKM. This CDR3 region has 16 residues. V dropped 5 bases and J dropped 5 bases, with 19 bases sitting between them. CDR3 bases: TGTGCCAGCAGTGTCCCAAGTAGGAGACAGCACAATGAGCAGTTCTTC. The encoded protein is CASSVPSRRQHNEQFF.

The genes are TRBV29-1 and TRBJ2-5; 7 nucleotides agree with TRBD1. CDR3 length: 13 residues. CDR1 SQVTM and CDR2 ANQGSEA come from the germline V gene. The CDR3 reads CSHITGARETQYF. In nucleotides, the CDR3 is TGCAGTCACATTACAGGGGCTAGAGAGACCCAGTACTTC.

CDR3: CASSPGSGQPQHF. CDR3 coding DNA: TGTGCCAGCAGCCCCGGCAGCGGCCAGCCCCAGCATTTT. V is TRBV11-2 and J is TRBJ1-5; D is undetermined. With 5 bases removed from V and 7 bases from J, the gap between germline ends came to 12 bases. Germline lookup yields CDR1 SGHAT and CDR2 FQNNGV. This CDR3 is 13 amino acids long.

The genes are TRBV9 and TRBJ2-7; D is ambiguous. There are 14 residues in the CDR3. The germline V gene has CDR1 SGDLS and CDR2 YYNGEE. Deletions cut 0 bases from V and 0 bases from J, with 7 bases between. The CDR3 bases are TGTGCCAGCAGCGTAGGGTCGGGCTCCTACGAGCAGTACTTC. It specifies CASSVGSGSYEQYF.

This clone showed up just once. J is TRBJ2-7 and V is TRBV7-2; D gene unclear. The CDR3 loop spans 15 amino acids. Germline V gives CDR1 SGHTA, CDR2 FQGNSA. V was clipped by 5 bases and J by 1 base, with 15 bases between them. The CDR3 spells CASSPTMGSSYEQYF. For the CDR3, the DNA is TGTGCCAGCAGCCCGACGATGGGCTCTTCCTACGAGCAGTACTTC. Looking up the rest from reference TRBV7-2 and TRBJ2-7 gives the full variable domain: GAGVSQSPSNKVTEKGKDVELRCDPISGHTALYWYRQSLGQGLEFLIYFQGNSAPDKSGLPSDRFSAERTGGSVSTLTIQRTQQEDSAVYLCASSPTMGSSYEQYFGPGTRLTVT.

This clone occurred many times. The rearrangement joins TRBV4-2 to TRBJ2-7; 13 bases agree with TRBD2. This CDR3 is built from 18 residues. Per the germline V gene, CDR1 is LGHNA and CDR2 is YNFKEQ. Germline trimming cut 1 base from V and 7 bases from J; bases unmatched to any gene: 13. The CDR3 sequence is CASSQVGRLAGGPSEQYF. The CDR3 DNA follows: TGTGCCAGCAGCCAAGTAGGCAGACTAGCGGGAGGACCTTCTGAGCAGTACTTC.

V gene TRBV29-1 combines with J gene TRBJ1-2; D not certain. The germline CDR1 and CDR2 sequences are SQVTM and ANQGSEA. V was trimmed by 6 bases and J by 6 bases, leaving 5 bases between them. The CDR3 length is 9 residues. The CDR3 is CSVADGYTF. The CDR3 DNA follows: TGCAGCGTCGCCGATGGCTACACCTTC.

The rearrangement links TRBV29-1 to TRBJ2-1, with D perhaps matching TRBD2 (6 bases). Trimming took off 0 bases at V and 8 bases at J, with 11 bases between the two ends. CDR3 length equals 13 residues. CDR1 is SQVTM and CDR2 is ANQGSEA in the germline V gene. In DNA form, the CDR3 reads TGCAGCGTTGAAGAGACTAGATCCGATGAGCAGTTCTTC. Translating gives CSVEETRSDEQFF.

The CDR3 DNA sequence: TGTGCCAGCAGCTTAACATCCGGCTATGGCTACACCTTC. Translated: CASSLTSGYGYTF. This chain joins TRBV7-9 and TRBJ1-2, with unresolved D. The CDR3 is made up of 13 amino acids. The germline V and J ends were trimmed by 2 bases and 4 bases, with 8 bases remaining between them. CDR1 SEHNR and CDR2 FQNEAQ come from the germline V gene (reference sequence).

This clone appeared a single time. The V gene is TRBV11-3, the J gene TRBJ2-1; D unresolved. The CDR3 runs 13 residues. The germline V gene has CDR1 SGHNT and CDR2 YENEEA. V gave up 6 bases and J gave up 2 bases, with 8 bases separating them. The CDR3 coding sequence is TGTGCCAGCAGGATAGGCCCCTACAATGAGCAGTTCTTC. Amino acid sequence: CASRIGPYNEQFF.

This chain uses TRBV25-1 with TRBJ2-5; weak D call: TRBD2 (5 bases). This CDR3 has 13 amino acids. Trimming cost V 8 bases and J 4 bases, with 14 bases left between them. Per the germline V gene, CDR1 is MGHDK and CDR2 is SYGVNS. The CDR3 loop reads CASGVRGLETQYF. CDR3 nucleotides: TGTGCCAGCGGAGTCCGGGGTCTAGAGACCCAGTACTTC.

The gene calls are TRBV2 and TRBJ2-7; TRBD1 might be the D (7 bases). Germline CDR1 SNHLY, CDR2 FYNNEI. V was shortened by 4 bases and J by 3 bases, with 16 bases between the two germline ends. The CDR3 contains 15 residues. The CDR3 DNA sequence: TGTGCCAGCAGTGTTGGCGGGACAGACATCTACGAGCAGTACTTC. Translating gives CASSVGGTDIYEQYF.

The chain carries TRBV19 and TRBJ2-1, with 10 bases matching TRBD2. The CDR3 contains 16 residues. The germline CDR1 and CDR2 sequences are LNHDA and SQIVND (reference sequence). The ends lost 5 bases at V and 8 bases at J; junction bases unmatched: 12. The CDR3 nucleotides are TGTGCCAGTAGTCGGTCCGGGACTAGCGTAGGCTATGAGCAGTTCTTC. It is translated as CASSRSGTSVGYEQFF.

The V gene is TRBV10-3, the J gene TRBJ1-5; no clear D. Germline lookup yields CDR1 ENHRY and CDR2 SYGVKD. V was trimmed by 3 bases and J by 4 bases, leaving 16 bases between them. The CDR3 is made up of 16 amino acids. CDR3 protein: CAISDPESHGNQPQHF. DNA of the CDR3: TGTGCCATCAGTGACCCCGAGAGCCACGGGAATCAGCCCCAGCATTTT.

This chain connects TRBV4-2 to TRBJ1-4; D unresolved. V lost 4 bases and J lost 8, with 8 bases in between. The CDR3 sequence is 12 residues long. Germline V lookup: CDR1 LGHNA, CDR2 YNFKEQ. The DNA for the CDR3 is TGTGCCAGCAGCCCGAATCGGGAAAAACTGTTTTTT. Translation gives CASSPNREKLFF.

The chain employs TRBV11-2 and TRBJ1-3, with 9 nucleotides matching TRBD1. This CDR3 contains 14 residues. From germline, CDR1 is SGHAT and CDR2 FQNNGV. V shed 5 bases, J shed 5 bases, and the junction held 4 bases outside the gene matches. The CDR3 DNA follows: TGTGCCAGCAGCCGAGGGACAGGGAGAAACACCATATATTTT. Protein sequence: CASSRGTGRNTIYF.

The genes are TRBV4-3 and TRBJ2-1, with 7 bases lining up with TRBD2. CDR1 LGHNA and CDR2 YSLEER come from the germline V gene. With V trimmed by 0 bases and J by 2 bases, 4 bases remained unmatched. CDR3 length: 16 residues. DNA for the CDR3: TGCGCCAGCAGCCAAGACCAGCGGGGCGCCTACAATGAGCAGTTCTTC. Protein: CASSQDQRGAYNEQFF.

The genes are TRBV3-1 (or the pseudogene TRBV3-2) and TRBJ2-1; TRBD2 agrees at 9 bases. From germline, CDR1 is LGHDT and CDR2 YNNKEL (reference sequence). The CDR3 is made up of 17 amino acids. The V segment lost 2 bases and the J segment 4 bases; nucleotides outside the gene matches: 9. Here the CDR3 reads CASSQPYSGGPYNEQFF. CDR3 nucleotides: TGTGCCAGCAGCCAACCATATAGCGGGGGCCCTTACAATGAGCAGTTCTTC.

The chain couples TRBV7-2 to TRBJ1-1; D gene uncertain. Germline V CDR1 and CDR2: SGHTA, FQGNSA. The CDR3 has 13 amino acids. Deletions cut 5 bases from V and 1 base from J, with 8 bases between. CDR3: CASSPDPNTEAFF. As DNA, the CDR3 is TGTGCCAGCAGCCCGGACCCGAACACTGAAGCTTTCTTT.

This chain links TRBV12-3 or TRBV12-4 with TRBJ1-3; TRBD1 agrees at 7 bases. This CDR3 contains 13 residues. Trimming at V came to 11 bases and at J to 1 base, leaving 5 bases not matched to a gene. The CDR3 loop reads CAVGGISGNTIYF. CDR3 nucleotide sequence: TGTGCCGTAGGGGGCATATCTGGAAACACCATATATTTT.

The J gene is TRBJ2-7, the V gene TRBV6-5; D gene uncertain. The germline V gene encodes CDR1 MNHEY and CDR2 SVGAGI. Deletions cut 5 bases from V and 3 bases from J, with 11 bases between. The CDR3 loop spans 13 amino acids. CDR3 sequence: CASSPLDLYEQYF. The CDR3 DNA sequence: TGTGCCAGCAGTCCCCTGGACCTCTACGAGCAGTACTTC.

The chain recombines TRBV6-5 with TRBJ2-7, with unresolved D. CDR3 length equals 15 residues. Trimming pared 4 bases from V and 9 bases from J, leaving 22 bases between. From germline, CDR1 is MNHEY and CDR2 SVGAGI. CDR3 residues: CASSSTTGVGLGQYF. The CDR3 coding sequence is TGTGCCAGCAGTTCAACAACCGGCGTGGGCCTTGGGCAGTACTTC.

The chain employs TRBV6-6 and TRBJ1-1; the D gene is possibly TRBD1 (6 bases). There are 16 residues in the CDR3. With 6 bases removed from V and 4 bases from J, the gap between germline ends came to 21 bases. Germline CDR1 and CDR2: MNHNY and SVGAGI (reference sequence). The CDR3 spells CASSLKQGPMSTEAFF. CDR3 sequence (DNA): TGTGCCAGCAGCCTTAAACAGGGACCCATGAGCACTGAAGCTTTCTTT.

This chain links TRBV6-5 with TRBJ1-2; D remains unclear. Trimming cost V 6 bases and J 5 bases, with 19 bases left between them. The CDR3 consists of 15 residues. Germline V gene data show CDR1 as MNHEY and CDR2 as SVGAGI. DNA of the CDR3: TGTGCCAGCAGCCCGGAATCGCCCCCTCATTATGGCTACACCTTC. It codes for CASSPESPPHYGYTF.

The V and J genes are TRBV27 and TRBJ2-2, with D tentatively TRBD1 or TRBD2 (6 bases each). Trimming took off 7 bases at V and 1 base at J, with 16 bases between the two ends. The CDR3 is 16 residues long. Looked up from germline, CDR1 is MNHEY and CDR2 is SMNVEV (reference sequence). The CDR3 loop is CASMDLGGGNTGELFF. The CDR3 DNA reads as TGTGCCAGCATGGACCTCGGAGGGGGGAACACCGGGGAGCTGTTTTTT.